This T cell receptor (beta chain) stems from a study of T cell responses to AZD1222 COVID-19 vaccine. This clone was seen only a few times. This CDR3 has 17 amino acids. In germline, CDR1 is SQVTM, CDR2 ANQGSEA. The V gene end was trimmed by 1 base and the J gene end by 0 bases; junction bases not matched to a gene: 9. Repertoires were generated with immunoSEQ multiplex PCR, while TCRdb's copy carries only in-frame clones and drops some. The table records some 47,000 clones, approximately 83% of them present only once. Material: peripheral blood, obtained on day 0 of AZD1222 vaccination. This sequence joins TRBV29-1 and TRBJ2-1, with 7 bases aligning to TRBD1. The TCR originated in an adult in good health. The CDR3 protein is CSVEGHQGVGSYNEQFF. Written as DNA, the CDR3 is TGCAGCGTTGAAGGACACCAGGGGGTAGGCTCCTACAATGAGCAGTTCTTC.